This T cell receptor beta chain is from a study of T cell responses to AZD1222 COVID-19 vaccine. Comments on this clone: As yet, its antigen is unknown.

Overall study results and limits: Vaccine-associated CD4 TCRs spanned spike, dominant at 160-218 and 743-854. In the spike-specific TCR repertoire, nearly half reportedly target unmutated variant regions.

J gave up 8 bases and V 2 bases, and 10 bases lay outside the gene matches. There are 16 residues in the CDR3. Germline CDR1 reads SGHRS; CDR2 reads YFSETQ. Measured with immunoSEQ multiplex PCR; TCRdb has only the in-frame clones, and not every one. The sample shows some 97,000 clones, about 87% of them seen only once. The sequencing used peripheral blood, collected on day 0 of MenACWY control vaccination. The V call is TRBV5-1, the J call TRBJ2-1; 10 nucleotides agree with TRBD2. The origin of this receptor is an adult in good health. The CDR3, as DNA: TGCGCCAGCAGCTTCCGAGCGGGAGGGGGCCTCTATGAGCAGTTCTTC. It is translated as CASSFRAGGGLYEQFF. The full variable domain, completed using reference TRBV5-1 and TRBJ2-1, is KAGVTQTPRYLIKTRGQQVTLSCSPISGHRSVSWYQQTPGQGLQFLFEYFSETQRNKGNFPGRFSGRQFSNSRSEMNVSTLELGDSALYLCASSFRAGGGLYEQFFGPGTRLTVL.